The 32 T cell receptor beta chains below all came from one sample that was sequenced in a study of blood T cell repertoires in COVID-19. Method: immunoSEQ multiplex PCR; TCRdb's copy keeps in-frame clones and lacks some. The table includes about 200,000 clones, approximately 88% detected once. Material for sequencing was peripheral blood. These receptors were taken from a man aged 40-49 years with acute or convalescent COVID-19.

The rearrangement uses TRBV7-9 and TRBJ1-5; 8 bases are shared with TRBD1. The CDR3 covers 14 residues. Germline trimming cut 5 bases from V and 4 bases from J; bases unmatched to any gene: 4. Looked up from germline, CDR1 is SEHNR and CDR2 is FQNEAQ (reference sequence). The CDR3 DNA follows: TGTGCCAGCAGCCAGGACAGGGTAAATCAGCCCCAGCATTTT. Protein product: CASSQDRVNQPQHF.

The rearrangement uses TRBV11-2 and TRBJ1-2; 9 bases are shared with TRBD1. This CDR3 contains 13 residues. Germline values: CDR1 SGHAT, CDR2 FQNNGV. Trimming cost V 5 bases and J 13 bases; bases outside gene matches: 11. The CDR3: CASSLAGTGQPTF. Written as DNA, the CDR3 is TGTGCCAGCAGCCTAGCCGGGACAGGGCAACCCACCTTC.

The chain is built from TRBV18 and TRBJ2-7; 8 nucleotides line up with TRBD2. The CDR3 sequence is 17 residues long. Germline values: CDR1 KGHSH, CDR2 LQKENI. V shed 2 bases and J 7 bases; nucleotides not matched to a gene: 16. CDR3 in DNA: TGTGCCAGCTCACCATTAGCCCCGAGCGGGGGACTATGGGAGCAGTACTTC. Translated, it gives CASSPLAPSGGLWEQYF. The full variable domain, with the rest looked up from reference TRBV18 and TRBJ2-7, is NAGVMQNPRHLVRRRGQEARLRCSPMKGHSHVYWYRQLPEEGLKFMVYLQKENIIDESGMPKERFSAEFPKEGPSILRIQQVVRGDSAAYFCASSPLAPSGGLWEQYFGPGTRLTVT.

V gene TRBV18 combines with J gene TRBJ2-7, with a tentative D call TRBD2 (5 bases). Trimming took off 6 bases at V and 1 base at J, with 13 bases between the two ends. The CDR3 contains 14 residues. From germline, CDR1 is KGHSH and CDR2 LQKENI. The CDR3 loop is CASSSTGSSYEQYF. CDR3 bases: TGTGCCAGCTCCTCAACGGGGTCTTCCTACGAGCAGTACTTC.

The genes are TRBV7-3 and TRBJ2-2; D not certain. The germline V gene encodes CDR1 SGHTA and CDR2 FQGTGA. The CDR3 has 12 residues. V gave up 5 bases and J gave up 3 bases, with 4 bases separating them. The CDR3: CASSRHTGELFF. The DNA of the CDR3 is TGTGCCAGCAGCCGTCACACCGGGGAGCTGTTTTTT.

This clone has only a few counts. The chain couples TRBV2 to TRBJ1-2; 7 nucleotides align to TRBD1. V trimming: 5 bases; J trimming: 6 bases; junction bases outside the gene matches: 6. The CDR3 is made up of 13 amino acids. Germline CDR1 SNHLY, CDR2 FYNNEI. This chain's CDR3 is CASSRDRGDGYTF. CDR3 coding DNA: TGTGCCAGCAGTCGGGACAGAGGGGATGGCTACACCTTC.

This rearrangement joins TRBV3-1 (or the pseudogene TRBV3-2) to TRBJ1-2; 8 nucleotides align to TRBD1. The trim removed 1 base at V and 1 base at J, leaving 20 bases unmatched. Germline V lookup: CDR1 LGHDT, CDR2 YNNKEL (reference sequence). The CDR3 contains 21 residues. The CDR3 DNA reads TGTGCCAGCAGCCAAGGAGTGGTTACAGGGGGATCCCTTCTTAATAACTATGGCTACACCTTC. Protein product: CASSQGVVTGGSLLNNYGYTF.

The chain links TRBV19 to TRBJ2-3; TRBD2 matches 11 bases. The CDR3 is 16 residues long. With V trimmed by 6 bases and J by 3 bases, 8 bases remained unmatched. Looked up from germline, CDR1 is LNHDA and CDR2 is SQIVND (reference sequence). The CDR3, as DNA: TGTGCCAGTAGCACAACTAGCGGGGGTTCAACAGATACGCAGTATTTT. Protein: CASSTTSGGSTDTQYF.

The rearrangement links TRBV19 to TRBJ1-1, with D possibly TRBD1 on 5 matching bases. V was clipped by 10 bases and J by 5 bases, with 17 bases between them. This CDR3 contains 13 residues. Germline V gives CDR1 LNHDA, CDR2 SQIVND (reference sequence). The CDR3 DNA is TGTGCCACCGCCGACTATGGGGGGACTGAAGCTTTCTTT. The encoded protein is CATADYGGTEAFF.

The chain uses TRBV5-1 and TRBJ1-2; a possible D gene is TRBD1 (5 bases). This CDR3 region has 13 residues. Trimming took 4 bases from V and 6 from J, leaving 13 bases between them. Germline V CDR1 and CDR2: SGHRS, YFSETQ. CDR3 coding DNA: TGCGCCAGCAGCCTGGACGCCAGGGATGGCTACACCTTC. This codes for CASSLDARDGYTF. The entire variable domain, with the rest obtained from reference TRBV5-1 and TRBJ1-2, is as follows: KAGVTQTPRYLIKTRGQQVTLSCSPISGHRSVSWYQQTPGQGLQFLFEYFSETQRNKGNFPGRFSGRQFSNSRSEMNVSTLELGDSALYLCASSLDARDGYTFGSGTRLTVV.

Worth noting for this clone: Being one base from a much bigger clone, this may be a read error. The chain has TRBV5-1 and TRBJ2-7; TRBD2 matches 10 bases. The CDR3 sequence is 16 residues long. Germline V CDR1 and CDR2: SGHRS, YFSETQ. Trimming removed 2 bases from V and 5 bases from J; junction bases left unmatched: 10. CDR3: CASSFGGTSEVDEQYF. CDR3 DNA: TGCGCCAGCAGCTTCGGAGGGACTAGCGAGGTCGACGAGCAGTACTTC.

The J gene is TRBJ2-5, the V gene TRBV11-2; D is possibly TRBD2 (6 bases). Trimming cost V 4 bases and J 5 bases, with 17 bases left between them. This CDR3 is built from 15 residues. The germline V gene has CDR1 SGHAT and CDR2 FQNNGV. The CDR3 DNA is TGTGCCAGCAGCTCGAGATGGCAGGCGGGGGAGACCCAGTACTTC. Its protein product is CASSSRWQAGETQYF.

CDR3 loop: CASSSDRRFYSNQPQHF. CDR3 bases: TGTGCCAGTAGTTCGGACAGGAGATTCTATAGCAATCAGCCCCAGCATTTT. J is TRBJ1-5 and V is TRBV19, with 7 bases identical to TRBD1. Per the germline V gene, CDR1 is LNHDA and CDR2 is SQIVND (reference sequence). The CDR3 is 17 amino acids. The V and J ends lost 5 bases and 0 bases, in that order; junction bases with no gene match: 10. The complete variable domain, with remaining parts taken from reference TRBV19 and TRBJ1-5, reads DGGITQSPKYLFRKEGQNVTLSCEQNLNHDAMYWYRQDPGQGLRLIYYSQIVNDFQKGDIAEGYSVSREKKESFPLTVTSAQKNPTAFYLCASSSDRRFYSNQPQHFGDGTRLSIL.

This chain connects TRBV15 to TRBJ2-3; 8 bases match TRBD1. CDR1 is LNHNV and CDR2 is YYDKDF in the germline V gene (reference sequence). The ends lost 1 base at V and 2 bases at J; junction bases unmatched: 5. This CDR3 has 16 amino acids. CDR3 loop: CATSRVAGGVTDTQYF. The CDR3 nucleotides read TGTGCCACCAGCAGAGTCGCAGGGGGCGTCACAGATACGCAGTATTTT. Based on the CDR3 plus reference TRBV15 and TRBJ2-3, the full variable domain is DAMVIQNPRYQVTQFGKPVTLSCSQTLNHNVMYWYQQKSSQAPKLLFHYYDKDFNNEADTPDNFQSRRPNTSFCFLDIRSPGLGDTAMYLCATSRVAGGVTDTQYFGPGTRLTVL.

The chain employs TRBV5-1 and TRBJ2-1, with D tentatively TRBD2 (7 bases). Germline V gives CDR1 SGHRS, CDR2 YFSETQ. The CDR3 runs 14 residues. The V gene lost 2 bases and the J gene lost 3 bases, with 9 bases spanning the gap. CDR3 amino acids: CASSLGGDYNEQFF. The CDR3, as DNA: TGCGCCAGCAGCTTAGGGGGGGACTACAATGAGCAGTTCTTC. The complete variable domain, with remaining parts taken from reference TRBV5-1 and TRBJ2-1, reads KAGVTQTPRYLIKTRGQQVTLSCSPISGHRSVSWYQQTPGQGLQFLFEYFSETQRNKGNFPGRFSGRQFSNSRSEMNVSTLELGDSALYLCASSLGGDYNEQFFGPGTRLTVL.

V is TRBV9 and J is TRBJ2-5, with TRBD2 identical over 9 bases. After removal of 3 bases from V and 5 bases from J, the junction contained 8 bases not matched to a gene. This CDR3 is 15 amino acids long. Per germline, CDR1 SGDLS and CDR2 YYNGEE. The CDR3 region has the DNA TGTGCCAGCAGCGGGCTGGCGGGGGGGCCGGAGACCCAGTACTTC. Its protein product is CASSGLAGGPETQYF.

The V gene is TRBV19, the J gene TRBJ2-2; possible D gene TRBD1, 7 bases. V lost 1 base and J 4 bases, leaving 13 bases between the germline ends. This CDR3 is 16 amino acids long. Germline CDR1 reads LNHDA; CDR2 reads SQIVND (reference sequence). In nucleotides, the CDR3 is TGTGCCAGTAGTATAGTGGGTCAGGGGGGCACCGGGGAGCTGTTTTTT. Translated, it gives CASSIVGQGGTGELFF.

The rearrangement joins TRBV2 to TRBJ2-4; 9 nucleotides agree with TRBD1. This CDR3 has 13 amino acids. J lost 4 bases, V lost 7 bases, and 2 bases had no gene match. Germline V gene data show CDR1 as SNHLY and CDR2 as FYNNEI. CDR3 sequence (DNA): TGTGCCAGCACCGGGACAGGGAAAAACATTCAGTACTTC. This translates into CASTGTGKNIQYF. Complete variable domain (other parts from reference TRBV2 and TRBJ2-4): EPEVTQTPSHQVTQMGQEVILRCVPISNHLYFYWYRQILGQKVEFLVSFYNNEISEKSEIFDDQFSVERPDGSNFTLKIRSTKLEDSAMYFCASTGTGKNIQYFGAGTRLSVL.

The rearrangement uses TRBV27 and TRBJ1-5; 10 bases align to TRBD1. J was trimmed by 3 bases and V by 6 bases; bases with no gene match: 2. Per germline, CDR1 MNHEY and CDR2 SMNVEV (reference sequence). This CDR3 comprises 14 residues. CDR3 coding DNA: TGTGCCAGCAGGACAGGGGGCCACAATCAGCCCCAGCATTTT. Amino acid sequence: CASRTGGHNQPQHF.

The rearrangement links TRBV7-9 to TRBJ2-7; D might be TRBD1 (5 bases). From germline, CDR1 is SEHNR and CDR2 FQNEAQ (reference sequence). The CDR3 extends over 14 amino acids. V lost 0 bases, J lost 5 bases, and 11 bases lay in between. CDR3 loop: CASSLAATRDEQYF. The CDR3 DNA follows: TGTGCCAGCAGCTTAGCCGCAACCAGGGACGAGCAGTACTTC.

The gene calls are TRBV7-2 and TRBJ2-1; 7 bases are shared with TRBD1. J lost 9 bases, V lost 4 bases, and 3 bases had no gene match. There are 12 residues in the CDR3. The germline gives CDR1 SGHTA, CDR2 FQGNSA. CDR3 sequence: CASSSPGGEQFF. As DNA, the CDR3 is TGTGCCAGCAGCTCTCCAGGGGGTGAGCAGTTCTTC.

The CDR3 DNA reads TGTGCCAGCAGCTTAGGAAAAGGACAGGGCCGCAATCAGCCCCAGCATTTT. Translating gives CASSLGKGQGRNQPQHF. V is TRBV11-2 and J is TRBJ1-5; 8 bases fit TRBD1. The CDR3 runs 17 residues. Germline V lookup: CDR1 SGHAT, CDR2 FQNNGV. The V segment lost 1 base and the J segment 2 bases; nucleotides outside the gene matches: 7.

This rearrangement joins TRBV7-2 to TRBJ2-1, with D unresolved. The V gene lost 1 base and the J gene lost 2 bases, with 6 bases spanning the gap. This CDR3 contains 14 residues. Germline V gene data show CDR1 as SGHTA and CDR2 as FQGNSA. CDR3 in amino acids: CASSLDRTYNEQFF. In DNA form, the CDR3 reads TGTGCCAGCAGCTTAGACAGAACCTACAATGAGCAGTTCTTC.

CDR3 loop: CASSLVGEFGYTF. The CDR3, as DNA: TGTGCCAGCAGCTTGGTCGGGGAATTTGGCTACACCTTC. The chain uses TRBV5-4 and TRBJ1-2; no definite D call. Per the germline V gene, CDR1 is SGHNT and CDR2 is YYREEE (reference sequence). The CDR3 consists of 13 residues. Trimming removed 0 bases from V and 7 bases from J, with 10 bases in between. Supplemented by reference TRBV5-4 and TRBJ1-2, the full variable domain reads ETGVTQSPTHLIKTRGQQVTLRCSSQSGHNTVSWYQQALGQGPQFIFQYYREEENGRGNFPPRFSGLQFPNYSSELNVNALELDDSALYLCASSLVGEFGYTFGSGTRLTVV.

The V and J genes are TRBV12-5 and TRBJ1-2, with D maybe TRBD1 (6 bases). Trimming took 6 bases from V and 3 from J, leaving 8 bases between them. Per the germline V gene, CDR1 is LGHNT and CDR2 is FRNRAP. This CDR3 region has 12 residues. CDR3 protein: CASGQGYYGYTF. CDR3 in DNA: TGTGCTAGTGGACAGGGCTACTATGGCTACACCTTC.

This sequence joins TRBV5-8 and TRBJ1-4; the D is unclear. V lost 1 base, J lost 5 bases, and 12 bases lay in between. The germline V gene encodes CDR1 SGHTS and CDR2 YDEGEE. The CDR3 contains 15 residues. The DNA for the CDR3 is TGTGCCAGCAGCTTGAGCTTTTCCCCCAATGAAAAACTGTTTTTT. Its protein product is CASSLSFSPNEKLFF.

The chain has TRBV28 and TRBJ2-1; maybe TRBD1 (5 bases). The CDR3 runs to 12 residues. Germline assignment: CDR1 MDHEN and CDR2 SYDVKM. V gave up 3 bases and J gave up 8 bases, with 8 bases separating them. For the CDR3, the DNA is TGTGCCAGCAGTTTCTTCAGGGATGAGCAGTTCTTC. Translating it yields CASSFFRDEQFF.

Notes on this clone: The sample contains more than one DNA sequence encoding this CDR3. The chain employs TRBV5-1 and TRBJ1-4; maybe TRBD1 (6 bases). Trimming took off 3 bases at V and 7 bases at J, with 13 bases between the two ends. CDR1 and CDR2 (germline): SGHRS, YFSETQ. CDR3 size: 14 residues. CDR3 DNA sequence: TGCGCCAGCAGCTCCCCGGGCAGGGGTGAAAAACTGTTTTTT. It encodes CASSSPGRGEKLFF.

The chain links TRBV19 to TRBJ2-2, with a tentative D call TRBD2 (6 bases). V shed 1 base and J shed 0 bases, with 9 bases lying between them. Looked up from germline, CDR1 is LNHDA and CDR2 is SQIVND (reference sequence). The CDR3 spans 16 residues. The CDR3 nucleotides are TGTGCCAGTAGTATAGGCGGCGGGGCGAACACCGGGGAGCTGTTTTTT. Its protein is CASSIGGGANTGELFF.

The CDR3, as DNA: TGTGCCAGCAGTGAACAGGGGCCCGGAAACACCATATATTTT. It specifies CASSEQGPGNTIYF. The chain uses TRBV28 and TRBJ1-3, with 7 bases that match TRBD1. V gave up 5 bases and J gave up 4 bases; unmatched junction bases: 5. Germline V gene sequence: CDR1 MDHEN, CDR2 SYDVKM. The CDR3 runs to 14 residues.

The rearrangement links TRBV5-4 to TRBJ1-1; D is uncertain. The V gene's germline CDR1 is SGHNT and CDR2 YYREEE (reference sequence). V lost 0 bases to trimming and J lost 8 bases, with 8 bases between them. The CDR3 has 12 residues. In DNA form, the CDR3 reads TGTGCCAGCAGCTTGGCGGCAGGAGAAGCTTTCTTT. This codes for CASSLAAGEAFF.

J is TRBJ2-1 and V is TRBV6-6, with 14 bases identical to TRBD2. The CDR3 extends over 18 amino acids. Losses at the gene ends were 5 bases for V and 0 bases for J; bases not matched to a gene: 6. CDR1 is MNHNY, CDR2 SVGAGI, per germline (reference sequence). As DNA, the CDR3 is TGTGCCAGCAGTCGAGGACTAGCGGGGGGCTTCTCCTACAATGAGCAGTTCTTC. Translating gives CASSRGLAGGFSYNEQFF.